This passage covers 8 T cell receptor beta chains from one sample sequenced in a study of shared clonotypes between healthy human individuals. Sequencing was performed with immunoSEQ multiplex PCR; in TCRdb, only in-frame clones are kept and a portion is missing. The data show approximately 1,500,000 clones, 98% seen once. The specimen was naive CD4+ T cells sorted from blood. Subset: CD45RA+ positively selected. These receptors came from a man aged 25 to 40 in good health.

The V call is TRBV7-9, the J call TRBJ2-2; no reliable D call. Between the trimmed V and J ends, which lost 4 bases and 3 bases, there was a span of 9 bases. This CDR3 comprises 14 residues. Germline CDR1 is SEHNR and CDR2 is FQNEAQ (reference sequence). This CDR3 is CASSSQSDTGELFF. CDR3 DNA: TGTGCCAGCAGCTCCCAATCGGACACCGGGGAGCTGTTTTTT.

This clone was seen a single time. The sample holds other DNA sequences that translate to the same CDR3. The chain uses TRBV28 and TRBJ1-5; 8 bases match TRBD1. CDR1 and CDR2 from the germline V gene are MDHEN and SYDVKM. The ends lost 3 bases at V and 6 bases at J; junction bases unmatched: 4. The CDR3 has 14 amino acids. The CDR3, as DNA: TGTGCCAGCAGTTTGCAGGGGGCAGGTCAGCCCCAGCATTTT. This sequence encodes CASSLQGAGQPQHF.

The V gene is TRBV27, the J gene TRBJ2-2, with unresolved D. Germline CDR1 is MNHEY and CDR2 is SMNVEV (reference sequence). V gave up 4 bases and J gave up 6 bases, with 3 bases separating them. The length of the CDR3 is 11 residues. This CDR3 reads CASSSAGELFF. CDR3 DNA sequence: TGTGCCAGCAGTTCGGCCGGGGAGCTGTTTTTT.

The DNA of the CDR3 is TGCAGCGTCCGGATGGGGATTCACACAGATACGCAGTATTTT. Its protein is CSVRMGIHTDTQYF. The chain recombines TRBV29-1 with TRBJ2-3; D gene unclear. The CDR3 runs to 14 residues. The V gene lost 6 bases and the J gene lost 2 bases, with 15 bases spanning the gap. Germline V gene sequence: CDR1 SQVTM, CDR2 ANQGSEA.

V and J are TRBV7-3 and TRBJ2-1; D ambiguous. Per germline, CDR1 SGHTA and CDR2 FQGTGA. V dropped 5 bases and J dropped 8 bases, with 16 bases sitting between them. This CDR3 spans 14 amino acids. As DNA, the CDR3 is TGTGCCAGCAGCCAAACCCTTCGGTCGGATGAGCAGTTCTTC. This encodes CASSQTLRSDEQFF.

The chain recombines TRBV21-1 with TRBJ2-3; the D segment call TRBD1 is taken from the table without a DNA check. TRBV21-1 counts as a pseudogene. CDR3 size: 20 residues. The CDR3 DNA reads TGTGCCAGCAGCAAAGTAGCCGAGTTGGACAGGGAAGTTAGCACAGATACGCAGTATTTT. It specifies CASSKVAELDREVSTDTQYF.

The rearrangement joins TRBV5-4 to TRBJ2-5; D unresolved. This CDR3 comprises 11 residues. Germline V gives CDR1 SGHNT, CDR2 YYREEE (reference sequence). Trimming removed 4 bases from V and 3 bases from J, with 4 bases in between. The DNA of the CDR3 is TGTGCCAGCAGCCAGAAAGAGACCCAGTACTTC. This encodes CASSQKETQYF.

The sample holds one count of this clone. The CDR3 protein is CASSLVAGPYNEQFF. The CDR3 DNA reads as TGTGCCAGCAGCTTAGTTGCAGGGCCCTACAATGAGCAGTTCTTC. The chain couples TRBV7-8 to TRBJ2-1; D may be TRBD1 (5 bases). The V gene lost 1 base and the J gene lost 2 bases, with 9 bases spanning the gap. This CDR3 is 15 amino acids long. Germline V gene sequence: CDR1 SGHVS, CDR2 FQNEAQ.